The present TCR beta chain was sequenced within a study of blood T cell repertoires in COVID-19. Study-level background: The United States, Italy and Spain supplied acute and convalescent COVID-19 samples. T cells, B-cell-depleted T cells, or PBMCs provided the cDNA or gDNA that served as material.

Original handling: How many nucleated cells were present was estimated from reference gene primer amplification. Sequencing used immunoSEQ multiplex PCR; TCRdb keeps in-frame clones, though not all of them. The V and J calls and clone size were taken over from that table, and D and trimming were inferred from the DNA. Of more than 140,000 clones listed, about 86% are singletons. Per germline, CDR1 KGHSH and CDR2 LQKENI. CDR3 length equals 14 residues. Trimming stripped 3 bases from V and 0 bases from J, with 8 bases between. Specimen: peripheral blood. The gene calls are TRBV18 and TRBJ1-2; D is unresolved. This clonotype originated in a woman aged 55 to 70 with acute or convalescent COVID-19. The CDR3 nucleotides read TGTGCCAGCTCACCGGGCAGACCTAACTATGGCTACACCTTC. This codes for CASSPGRPNYGYTF. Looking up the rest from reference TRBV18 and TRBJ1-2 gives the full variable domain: NAGVMQNPRHLVRRRGQEARLRCSPMKGHSHVYWYRQLPEEGLKFMVYLQKENIIDESGMPKERFSAEFPKEGPSILRIQQVVRGDSAAYFCASSPGRPNYGYTFGSGTRLTVV.